The clone carrying this TCR beta chain was recorded at least ten times. The data belong to a study of T cells in Graves' hyperthyroidism and ophthalmopathy. Amplification of TCR beta CDR3 regions was performed using RNA transcripts as template. TCR CDR3 regions were first amplified by RT-PCR with HTBI primers. Via MiXCR, TCRdb re-called the multiplex PCR reads, giving one row per CDR3 protein. The table includes a few hundred thousand distinct CDR3 sequences, less than 25% detected once. A lack of ophthalmopathy progression within 18 months defined stable Graves' hyperthyroidism. Lactation, pregnancy, other autoimmune disease or uncontrolled infection led to exclusion of patients. Used for diagnoses were clinical symptoms, serum thyroxine and TRAb, thyroid ultrasound and orbital computed tomography. The germline gives CDR1 SNHLY, CDR2 FYNNEI. V lost 4 bases, J lost 4 bases, and 2 bases stayed unmatched. This CDR3 has 14 residues.

Source material: blood. The rearrangement links TRBV2 to TRBJ1-1; 11 bases match TRBD1. The sequence derives from a man aged 18 to 35 with Graves' hyperthyroidism. DNA for the CDR3: TGTGCCAGCAGTGGGGGGACAGGGGGCACTGAAGCTTTCTTT. Protein: CASSGGTGGTEAFF.